These T cell receptor beta chains were read from a single sample in a study of shared clonotypes between healthy human individuals. Clones were read by immunoSEQ multiplex PCR, and TCRdb kept only the in-frame ones, dropping some. The sample yields around 2,100,000 clones, about 95% seen once. What was sequenced was naive CD8+ T cells sorted from blood. The receptors were sampled from a man aged 18 to 29 in good health. Both conserved end residues are part of each CDR3. The order of the fields is clone size, V gene, D gene, J gene, CDR3 protein, CDR3 DNA. D genes are given only for firm matches. Not every row has a clone size; where given, it reads once, few, many or a size class.

NA,TRBV13,TRBD2,TRBJ2-1,CASSSGRAYEQFF,TGTGCCAGCAGTAGCGGGAGGGCCTATGAGCAGTTCTTC
NA,TRBV19,NA,TRBJ1-1,CASRINTEAFF,TGTGCCAGTAGAATTAACACTGAAGCTTTCTTT
NA,TRBV7-2,NA,TRBJ1-5,CASSFSSQGSNQPQHF,TGTGCCAGCAGCTTTTCTTCTCAGGGTAGCAATCAGCCCCAGCATTTT
NA,TRBV19,TRBD1,TRBJ2-5,CASRKDRDQETQYF,TGTGCCAGTAGAAAAGACAGGGATCAAGAGACCCAGTACTTC
NA,TRBV11-2,TRBD2,TRBJ2-7,CASSSPWRGGRTYEQYF,TGTGCCAGCAGCTCCCCTTGGCGGGGGGGGAGAACCTACGAGCAGTACTTC
NA,TRBV15,NA,TRBJ1-1,CATSRGPGENTEAFF,TGTGCCACCAGCAGAGGGCCGGGAGAGAACACTGAAGCTTTCTTT
once,TRBV4-1,TRBD1,TRBJ1-4,CASSNGETGSSEKLFF,TGCGCCAGCAGCAACGGGGAGACAGGGTCAAGTGAAAAACTGTTTTTT
NA,TRBV7-9,NA,TRBJ2-2,CASSAQGVGPGELFF,TGTGCCAGCAGCGCCCAGGGCGTTGGGCCCGGGGAGCTGTTTTTT
NA,TRBV6-5,TRBD2,TRBJ2-7,CASSYSLADHYEQYF,TGTGCCAGCAGTTACTCCCTAGCGGACCACTACGAGCAGTACTTC
NA,TRBV10-2,NA,TRBJ2-3,CASSDNNSGPDTQYF,TGCGCCAGCAGTGATAACAACAGCGGCCCAGATACGCAGTATTTT
NA,TRBV6-5,TRBD1,TRBJ2-2,CASSWAGGTGELFF,TGTGCCAGCAGTTGGGCAGGGGGAACCGGGGAGCTGTTTTTT
once,TRBV5-1,TRBD2,TRBJ2-1,CASRLDLAGLYNEQFF,TGCGCCAGCAGGCTGGACCTAGCGGGACTATACAATGAGCAGTTCTTC